Here is one TCR beta chain with its context. CDR3 size: 15 residues. The V segment lost 4 bases and the J segment 4 bases; nucleotides outside the gene matches: 7. Germline CDR1 and CDR2: MNHEY and SVGAGI. Original data processing: Amplification with reference gene primers provided the estimates of nucleated cell counts. Using immunoSEQ multiplex PCR, the repertoire was profiled, and TCRdb retains in-frame clones only, with some absent. Clone size and V and J calls were adopted from that table, with D and trimming inferred from the DNA. This repertoire shows about 170,000 clones, about four fifths found once; its top ten account for approximately 2%. The sample comes from a study of blood T cell repertoires in COVID-19. Background on the study: Specimens from acute and convalescent COVID-19 originated in the United States, Italy and Spain. From T cells, B-cell-depleted T cells, or PBMCs came the material, which was cDNA or gDNA.

This chain links TRBV6-5 with TRBJ1-1; TRBD1 matches 9 bases. The sequenced material came from peripheral blood. The receptor's source is an elderly woman with acute or convalescent COVID-19. The CDR3 spells CASSSRTGVFTEAFF. The CDR3 DNA is TGTGCCAGCAGTTCCCGGACAGGGGTATTCACTGAAGCTTTCTTT.